The 12 T cell receptor beta chains below were found in one sample sequenced in a study of blood T cell repertoires in COVID-19. Measured with immunoSEQ multiplex PCR; TCRdb has only the in-frame clones, and not every one. The sample holds 120,000 to 150,000 clones, approximately 87% seen once. Input material: peripheral blood. All receptors come from a woman aged 45-60 years with active or convalescent COVID-19.

The rearrangement uses TRBV19 and TRBJ1-2; the D gene is possibly TRBD1 (6 bases). This CDR3 has 14 residues. The germline V gene has CDR1 LNHDA and CDR2 SQIVND (reference sequence). The V and J ends lost 4 bases and 4 bases respectively, with 13 bases between them. The CDR3 DNA reads as TGTGCCAGTAGTAATCAGGGGCAGGGCTATGGCTACACCTTC. The encoded protein is CASSNQGQGYGYTF.

The chain employs TRBV9 and TRBJ2-7, with TRBD1 matching over 7 bases. Trimming took 0 bases from V and 0 from J; bases not matched to a gene: 0. Germline V CDR1 and CDR2: SGDLS, YYNGEE. CDR3 length equals 14 residues. The chain's CDR3 is CASSVGDSSYEQYF. In nucleotides, the CDR3 is TGTGCCAGCAGCGTAGGGGACAGCTCCTACGAGCAGTACTTC. The full variable domain, completed using reference TRBV9 and TRBJ2-7, is DSGVTQTPKHLITATGQRVTLRCSPRSGDLSVYWYQQSLDQGLQFLIQYYNGEERAKGNILERFSAQQFPDLHSELNLSSLELGDSALYFCASSVGDSSYEQYFGPGTRLTVT.

In its sample, this clone was seen a few times. The rearrangement uses TRBV11-2 and TRBJ2-1, with D perhaps TRBD1 (6 bases). The germline V gene has CDR1 SGHAT and CDR2 FQNNGV. With 5 bases removed from V and 8 bases from J, the gap between germline ends came to 19 bases. The CDR3 length is 15 residues. For the CDR3, the DNA is TGTGCCAGCAGCCTAGGGACAACCCAAGGGCATGAGCAGTTCTTC. It is translated as CASSLGTTQGHEQFF.

The chain uses TRBV6-5 and TRBJ1-4, with 8 bases matching TRBD1. The CDR3 has 16 amino acids. Per the germline V gene, CDR1 is MNHEY and CDR2 is SVGAGI. V shed 4 bases, J shed 8 bases, and the junction held 12 bases outside the gene matches. The CDR3 is CASSSLMTGAREKLFF. The DNA for the CDR3 is TGTGCCAGCAGTTCCCTCATGACAGGGGCACGCGAAAAACTGTTTTTT.

CDR3 in amino acids: CAWSSRQNQPQHF. The DNA of the CDR3 is TGTGCCTGGAGCTCCAGACAGAATCAGCCCCAGCATTTT. The J gene is TRBJ1-5, the V gene TRBV30; a weak D match, TRBD1 (5 bases). The CDR3 extends over 13 amino acids. V was cut by 3 bases and J by 4 bases, with 10 bases left in between. Per germline, CDR1 GTSNPN and CDR2 SVGIG (reference sequence).

The chain combines TRBV28 with TRBJ1-1; D ambiguous. This CDR3 has 15 residues. Trimming removed 3 bases from V and 6 bases from J, with 17 bases in between. Germline V gene sequence: CDR1 MDHEN, CDR2 SYDVKM. The CDR3 spells CASSFTIRLGSEAFF. CDR3 coding DNA: TGTGCCAGCAGTTTCACAATCAGGTTGGGCTCTGAAGCTTTCTTT.

This chain joins TRBV2 and TRBJ2-7, with 7 bases identical to TRBD1. The CDR3 extends over 15 amino acids. V shed 7 bases, J shed 1 base, and the junction held 10 bases outside the gene matches. CDR1 is SNHLY, CDR2 FYNNEI, per germline. The CDR3 sequence: CASNLRTGISYEQYF. The CDR3 DNA reads as TGTGCCAGCAATCTTCGGACAGGTATATCCTACGAGCAGTACTTC.

This clone was observed a handful of times. V gene TRBV4-1 combines with J gene TRBJ1-1; 7 nucleotides line up with TRBD1. CDR1 is MGHRA, CDR2 YSYEKL, per germline. V lost 4 bases to trimming and J lost 2 bases; unmatched junction nucleotides: 7. CDR3 length: 15 residues. CDR3 loop: CASSPQQGINTEAFF. Written as DNA, the CDR3 is TGCGCCAGCAGCCCTCAACAGGGGATAAACACTGAAGCTTTCTTT.

V gene TRBV11-3 combines with J gene TRBJ2-2; 7 nucleotides align to TRBD2. CDR3 length: 15 residues. After removal of 5 bases from V and 9 bases from J, the junction contained 12 bases not matched to a gene. CDR1 and CDR2 from the germline V gene are SGHNT and YENEEA. The CDR3 region has the DNA TGTGCCAGCAGCGCAGGCGCGCGGGAGATCAGGGAGCTGTTTTTT. Residues: CASSAGAREIRELFF.

The chain links TRBV11-3 to TRBJ2-6, with TRBD1 identical over 9 bases. Germline trimming cut 0 bases from V and 2 bases from J; bases unmatched to any gene: 5. The CDR3 contains 18 residues. In germline, CDR1 is SGHNT, CDR2 YENEEA. CDR3 bases: TGTGCCAGCAGCTTAGACCTGGGACAGGGCACTGGGGCCAACGTCCTGACTTTC. Translated: CASSLDLGQGTGANVLTF.

The V call is TRBV28, the J call TRBJ1-2, with 7 bases fitting TRBD1. Trimming cost V 7 bases and J 3 bases; bases outside gene matches: 8. The CDR3 extends over 14 amino acids. In germline, CDR1 is MDHEN, CDR2 SYDVKM. The CDR3, as DNA: TGTGCCAGCACCGGGTGGGACAGAGACTATGGCTACACCTTC. Translated: CASTGWDRDYGYTF.

This clone was detected only a few times. The chain carries TRBV5-1 and TRBJ2-7; 9 nucleotides line up with TRBD2. This CDR3 has 15 residues. Trimming at V came to 4 bases and at J to 5 bases, leaving 10 bases not matched to a gene. The germline V gene encodes CDR1 SGHRS and CDR2 YFSETQ. The CDR3 reads CASSKERSGRHEQYF. The DNA for the CDR3 is TGCGCCAGCAGCAAGGAACGGAGCGGGAGGCACGAGCAGTACTTC.